This T cell receptor (beta chain) was profiled in a study of T-cell memory formation after mild COVID-19. Study-level findings and limits: The study found contracting CD4+ clones mainly in CM and EM and contracting CD8+ clones in EMRA. Still unconfirmed is whether the second-wave clones peaking on day 37 recognized SARS-CoV-2. Within pre-infection memory, some responding clones were found, suggesting cross-reactive memory joined.

About this clonotype: Its specificity is not known.

V dropped 1 base and J dropped 2; count of bases not matched to a gene: 1. From germline, CDR1 is SNHLY and CDR2 FYNNEI. The CDR3 sequence is 14 residues long. TCRdb re-called the 5' RACE reads through MiXCR, storing one row per CDR3 protein. Among more than 110,000 distinct CDR3 sequences listed, 11% to 15% were seen once. This receptor was obtained from an adult woman who had mild COVID-19 (a few samples of this study predate the infection). Cell type and time point are not known. The source material was PBMCs or a T cell subset sorted from them (not recorded which). The chain employs TRBV2 and TRBJ1-1, with 7 bases aligning to TRBD1. The CDR3 loop reads CASSEEGANTEAFF. As DNA, the CDR3 is TGTGCCAGCAGTGAAGAGGGGGCAAACACTGAAGCTTTCTTT.